Listed below are T cell receptor beta chains from one sample, sequenced in a study of blood T cell repertoires in COVID-19. The table came from immunoSEQ multiplex PCR; TCRdb's copy has only in-frame clones and leaves some out. The top ten clones hold approximately 10% of a sample with about 120,000 clones, about 85% of them seen once. Sequencing was performed on peripheral blood. The receptors were gathered from a man older than 75 with acute or convalescent COVID-19. Each CDR3 is given with its conserved first and last residue. Each record gives: V gene, D gene, J gene, clone size, CDR3 protein, CDR3 DNA. A D gene is named only where the DNA matches it firmly. Rows may omit the clone size; those that give it use once, few, many or a size class.

v_call: TRBV5-4
d_call: TRBD1
j_call: TRBJ1-1
clone_size: .
cdr3_aa: CASSRGQDSGLFF
cdr3_nt: TGTGCCAGCAGCCGAGGACAGGACTCCGGACTTTTCTTT

v_call: TRBV28
d_call: .
j_call: TRBJ1-2
clone_size: .
cdr3_aa: CASKRGGVTVTPRYGYTF
cdr3_nt: TGTGCCAGCAAGAGAGGGGGGGTAACTGTTACTCCAAGGTATGGCTACACCTTC

v_call: TRBV11-2
d_call: TRBD2
j_call: TRBJ2-2
clone_size: .
cdr3_aa: CASSWGGVATGELFF
cdr3_nt: TGTGCCAGCAGCTGGGGAGGGGTGGCCACCGGGGAGCTGTTTTTT

v_call: TRBV5-1
d_call: TRBD1
j_call: TRBJ2-2
clone_size: once
cdr3_aa: CASSSGQGVSGELFF
cdr3_nt: TGCGCCAGCAGCTCAGGACAGGGAGTATCCGGGGAGCTGTTTTTT

v_call: TRBV9
d_call: .
j_call: TRBJ1-4
clone_size: .
cdr3_aa: CASSPTGRANEKLFF
cdr3_nt: TGTGCCAGCAGCCCGACGGGGAGGGCTAATGAAAAACTGTTTTTT

v_call: TRBV6-1
d_call: .
j_call: TRBJ1-1
clone_size: .
cdr3_aa: CASSEQAITEAFF
cdr3_nt: TGTGCCAGCAGTGAACAGGCCATTACTGAAGCTTTCTTT

v_call: TRBV7-9
d_call: .
j_call: TRBJ2-5
clone_size: .
cdr3_aa: CAPNPEVQETQYF
cdr3_nt: TGTGCCCCAAATCCAGAGGTACAAGAGACCCAGTACTTC

v_call: TRBV7-9
d_call: .
j_call: TRBJ1-2
clone_size: .
cdr3_aa: CASSLASLTAVLF
cdr3_nt: TGTGCCAGCAGCTTAGCCTCTTTGACAGCCGTCCTCTTC

v_call: TRBV2
d_call: .
j_call: TRBJ1-6
clone_size: .
cdr3_aa: CASSVTQTLHF
cdr3_nt: TGTGCCAGCAGTGTTACACAGACACTCCACTTT

v_call: TRBV19
d_call: TRBD1
j_call: TRBJ1-2
clone_size: .
cdr3_aa: CASSLPRTGRNGYTF
cdr3_nt: TGTGCCAGTAGCCTCCCCCGGACAGGGAGGAATGGCTACACCTTC

v_call: TRBV10-3
d_call: .
j_call: TRBJ2-1
clone_size: .
cdr3_aa: CAISERDSQFF
cdr3_nt: TGTGCCATCAGTGAGAGAGACTCCCAGTTCTTC

v_call: TRBV4-2
d_call: .
j_call: TRBJ1-3
clone_size: once
cdr3_aa: CASSPEGRSGNTIYF
cdr3_nt: TGTGCCAGCAGCCCAGAGGGGCGATCTGGAAACACCATATATTTT

v_call: TRBV30
d_call: .
j_call: TRBJ1-1
clone_size: .
cdr3_aa: CAWSVFGNTEAFF
cdr3_nt: TGTGCCTGGAGTGTGTTCGGGAACACTGAAGCTTTCTTT

v_call: TRBV27
d_call: .
j_call: TRBJ2-1
clone_size: .
cdr3_aa: CASRRQGSYNEQFF
cdr3_nt: TGTGCCAGCAGACGGCAGGGGTCCTACAATGAGCAGTTCTTC

v_call: TRBV6-1
d_call: .
j_call: TRBJ2-3
clone_size: .
cdr3_aa: CASSEVWLAADTQYF
cdr3_nt: TGTGCCAGCAGTGAAGTGTGGCTAGCCGCAGATACGCAGTATTTT

v_call: TRBV18
d_call: .
j_call: TRBJ1-1
clone_size: .
cdr3_aa: CASSSIDTTEAFF
cdr3_nt: TGTGCCAGCTCGTCCATAGATACCACTGAAGCTTTCTTT

v_call: TRBV3-1/TRBV3-2
d_call: .
j_call: TRBJ1-5
clone_size: .
cdr3_aa: CASSQAREGQPQHF
cdr3_nt: TGTGCCAGCAGCCAAGCCAGGGAGGGTCAGCCCCAGCATTTT

v_call: TRBV24-1
d_call: TRBD1
j_call: TRBJ2-7
clone_size: .
cdr3_aa: CATSDWGTGGSYEQYF
cdr3_nt: TGTGCCACCAGTGATTGGGGGACAGGGGGCAGCTACGAGCAGTACTTC

v_call: TRBV5-1
d_call: TRBD1
j_call: TRBJ2-7
clone_size: .
cdr3_aa: CASSLDGTGTREQYF
cdr3_nt: TGCGCCAGCAGCCTGGACGGGACAGGGACACGAGAGCAGTACTTC

v_call: TRBV9
d_call: TRBD2
j_call: TRBJ2-5
clone_size: .
cdr3_aa: CASSVRGGSQETQYF
cdr3_nt: TGTGCCAGCAGCGTAAGGGGAGGGTCACAAGAGACCCAGTACTTC

v_call: TRBV7-9
d_call: .
j_call: TRBJ1-3
clone_size: .
cdr3_aa: CASSLQGVPSGNTIYF
cdr3_nt: TGTGCCAGCAGCTTACAAGGGGTACCCTCTGGAAACACCATATATTTT

v_call: TRBV12-2
d_call: .
j_call: TRBJ1-1
clone_size: once
cdr3_aa: CASRLERRDPEAFF
cdr3_nt: TGTGCAAGTCGCTTAGAAAGGAGGGACCCTGAAGCTTTCTTT

v_call: TRBV7-8
d_call: TRBD1
j_call: TRBJ2-7
clone_size: .
cdr3_aa: CASSRARGQQVTYEQYF
cdr3_nt: TGTGCCAGCAGCCGTGCCCGGGGACAGCAGGTTACCTACGAGCAGTACTTC

v_call: TRBV6-4
d_call: .
j_call: TRBJ1-1
clone_size: .
cdr3_aa: CASSDSARGNTEAFF
cdr3_nt: TGTGCCAGCAGTGACTCGGCCCGAGGGAACACTGAAGCTTTCTTT

v_call: TRBV2
d_call: .
j_call: TRBJ2-2
clone_size: once
cdr3_aa: CASSGRAALSGELFF
cdr3_nt: TGTGCCAGCAGTGGGAGAGCAGCTCTGTCCGGGGAGCTGTTTTTT

v_call: TRBV18
d_call: TRBD1
j_call: TRBJ1-4
clone_size: .
cdr3_aa: CASSSQGATTNEKLFF
cdr3_nt: TGTGCCAGCTCAAGCCAGGGGGCGACAACTAATGAAAAACTGTTTTTT

v_call: TRBV7-9
d_call: .
j_call: TRBJ2-7
clone_size: .
cdr3_aa: CASSLEREQYF
cdr3_nt: TGTGCCAGCAGCTTAGAGCGGGAGCAGTACTTC

v_call: TRBV6-5
d_call: TRBD1
j_call: TRBJ1-2
clone_size: few
cdr3_aa: CASSPGQGGYGYTF
cdr3_nt: TGTGCCAGCAGCCCCGGACAGGGGGGCTATGGCTACACCTTC

v_call: TRBV27
d_call: .
j_call: TRBJ1-6
clone_size: .
cdr3_aa: CASSLLDSRRPLHF
cdr3_nt: TGTGCCAGCAGTTTATTGGACAGTCGCCGACCCCTCCACTTT

v_call: TRBV5-1
d_call: TRBD2
j_call: TRBJ2-3
clone_size: .
cdr3_aa: CASSRNSGTSGTDTQYF
cdr3_nt: TGCGCCAGCAGCCGTAATTCCGGGACTAGCGGCACAGATACGCAGTATTTT

v_call: TRBV28
d_call: .
j_call: TRBJ2-7
clone_size: .
cdr3_aa: CASSLTGSSYEQYF
cdr3_nt: TGTGCCAGCAGTTTGACAGGTAGCTCCTACGAGCAGTACTTC

v_call: TRBV28
d_call: TRBD1
j_call: TRBJ2-2
clone_size: .
cdr3_aa: CASSSTGETGELFF
cdr3_nt: TGTGCCAGCAGTTCCACAGGGGAAACCGGGGAGCTGTTTTTT

v_call: TRBV19
d_call: TRBD2
j_call: TRBJ2-3
clone_size: .
cdr3_aa: CASSIGQRGSASTDTQYF
cdr3_nt: TGTGCCAGTAGTATAGGCCAACGCGGGAGTGCTAGCACAGATACGCAGTATTTT

v_call: TRBV18
d_call: .
j_call: TRBJ1-2
clone_size: .
cdr3_aa: CASSPRRGDGYTF
cdr3_nt: TGTGCCAGCTCACCGAGGAGAGGCGACGGCTACACCTTC

v_call: TRBV16
d_call: TRBD2
j_call: TRBJ2-7
clone_size: .
cdr3_aa: CASSQSRTSGEQYF
cdr3_nt: TGTGCCAGCAGCCAATCCCGGACTAGCGGCGAGCAGTACTTC

v_call: TRBV3-1/TRBV3-2
d_call: TRBD1
j_call: TRBJ1-2
clone_size: .
cdr3_aa: CASSQLNRGIYGYTF
cdr3_nt: TGTGCCAGCAGCCAACTTAACAGGGGTATCTATGGCTACACCTTC

v_call: TRBV2
d_call: TRBD1
j_call: TRBJ2-7
clone_size: .
cdr3_aa: CASRGQENYEQYF
cdr3_nt: TGTGCCAGCAGAGGACAGGAGAACTACGAGCAGTACTTC

v_call: TRBV10-3
d_call: TRBD2
j_call: TRBJ2-7
clone_size: .
cdr3_aa: CAISDRTSGSGKIYEQYF
cdr3_nt: TGTGCCATCAGTGACCGTACTAGCGGGAGCGGTAAGATTTACGAGCAGTACTTC

v_call: TRBV7-8
d_call: .
j_call: TRBJ2-7
clone_size: .
cdr3_aa: CASSLAAREGYEQYF
cdr3_nt: TGTGCCAGCAGCTTAGCCGCCCGCGAGGGCTACGAGCAGTACTTC